The T cell receptor beta chain under discussion was sequenced for a study of vaccination effects on CD4 cells after COVID-19. The wider study: Sampling occurred a median 72 days post second dose, range 14 to 241. IL-2 at 10 IU/ml and peptides at around 10 ug/ml were added to cultured PBMC, around 2.2 million per well.

Of note for this clone: The antigen is not known.

Libraries were prepared by immunoSEQ multiplex PCR; TCRdb keeps only in-frame clonotypes and omits some of them. The sample records fewer than 55,000 clones, more than 65% being singletons. Scientists isolated CD4+ T cells after a roughly ten-day culture period ended. The person acquired a PCR-confirmed SARS-CoV-2 infection between March and December 2020. Of the BNT162b2 and mRNA-1273 vaccines, participants received two doses of one or the other. A half-volume exchange with IL-2 medium occurred on days 3 and 7. The source is a human donor who had a prior SARS-CoV-2 infection. The material sequenced was CD4+ T cells from PBMCs cultured without peptide, taken after COVID-19 vaccination.

For the CDR3, the DNA is TGCGCCAGCAGCGTAACTAGCGGTGTTAGAGATACGCAGTATTTT. Residues: CASSVTSGVRDTQYF. This chain connects TRBV5-1 to TRBJ2-3, with 8 bases matching TRBD2. V trimming: 4 bases; J trimming: 5 bases; junction bases outside the gene matches: 9. CDR3 length: 15 residues. The germline gives CDR1 SGHRS, CDR2 YFSETQ.